What follows are 25 T cell receptor beta chains derived from one specimen sequenced in a study of T cells in Graves' hyperthyroidism and ophthalmopathy. RNA transcripts gave rise to amplified TCR beta CDR3 regions. TCR CDR3 regions were first amplified by RT-PCR with HTBI primers. TCRdb fed the multiplex PCR reads into MiXCR, producing one record per CDR3 protein. The top ten clones hold roughly a third of a sample with about 320,000 distinct CDR3 sequences, around a sixth of them seen once. The sequencing input was blood. The origin of the receptors is a man aged 25 to 45 with Graves' hyperthyroidism.

This clonotype was detected many times. J is TRBJ2-7 and V is TRBV7-2; 8 bases map to TRBD1. Looked up from germline, CDR1 is SGHTA and CDR2 is FQGNSA. This CDR3 has 14 amino acids. V was clipped by 5 bases and J by 4 bases; unmatched bases: 7. CDR3: CASSPGGYLYEQYF. CDR3 nucleotides: TGTGCCAGCAGCCCAGGGGGCTATTTGTACGAGCAGTACTTC.

Ten or more counts support this clonotype. V gene TRBV3-1 combines with J gene TRBJ2-1; no clear D gene. CDR3 length equals 15 residues. The V end was cut by 4 bases, the J end by 2 bases, with 12 bases between. Germline assignment: CDR1 LGHDT and CDR2 YNNKEL (reference sequence). The CDR3, as DNA: TGTGCCAGCAGCCCCCGAACCGCGGCCTACAATGAGCAGTTCTTC. Translating it yields CASSPRTAAYNEQFF.

This clonotype was observed at least ten times. The CDR3 DNA reads as TGTGCCAGCAGATCGGGGGGAGGCACTGAAGCTTTCTTT. As protein: CASRSGGGTEAFF. The chain recombines TRBV12-3 or TRBV12-4 with TRBJ1-1; possible D gene TRBD1, 5 bases. The CDR3 spans 13 residues. V gave up 6 bases and J gave up 4 bases, with 12 bases separating them.

This clonotype occurred a few times. The chain employs TRBV15 and TRBJ2-7; D possibly corresponds to TRBD2 (5 bases). Germline V lookup: CDR1 LNHNV, CDR2 YYDKDF (reference sequence). V gave up 8 bases and J gave up 1 base, with 15 bases separating them. This CDR3 is 14 amino acids long. CDR3 DNA: TGTGCCACCGAGCAGAGAACGGGGTCCTACGAGCAGTACTTC. Translating it yields CATEQRTGSYEQYF.

The V gene is TRBV4-2, the J gene TRBJ2-1, with 11 bases that match TRBD2. This CDR3 region has 17 residues. The germline gives CDR1 LGHNA, CDR2 YNFKEQ. Germline trimming cut 5 bases from V and 7 bases from J; bases unmatched to any gene: 13. DNA for the CDR3: TGTGCCAGCAGCGAACCGGGACTAGCGGCCAAAGGGAATGAGCAGTTCTTC. Translating it yields CASSEPGLAAKGNEQFF.

The table lists this clonotype with many counts. The CDR3 sequence: CASSPFPVQGTTGELFF. The CDR3 DNA reads TGTGCCAGCAGCCCCTTCCCGGTACAGGGTACGACCGGGGAGCTGTTTTTT. The chain joins TRBV11-2 to TRBJ2-2; tentatively, D is TRBD1 (6 bases). V was clipped by 5 bases and J by 5 bases, with 21 bases between them. The CDR3 runs 17 residues. CDR1 is SGHAT and CDR2 is FQNNGV in the germline V gene.

This clonotype has just a few counts. The V gene is TRBV6-1, the J gene TRBJ2-7, with 7 bases aligning to TRBD2. J gave up 0 bases and V 6 bases, and 8 bases lay outside the gene matches. The length of the CDR3 is 15 residues. Germline lookup yields CDR1 MNHNS and CDR2 SASEGT. The CDR3 DNA sequence: TGTGCCAGCAGGATCCTGGGGGGGAGCTCCTACGAGCAGTACTTC. Translation gives CASRILGGSSYEQYF.

This clonotype has more than one count but fewer than ten. This chain connects TRBV20-1 to TRBJ2-7; D unresolved. With 3 bases removed from V and 0 bases from J, the gap between germline ends came to 12 bases. This CDR3 spans 14 amino acids. The V gene's germline CDR1 is DFQATT and CDR2 SNEGSKA (reference sequence). CDR3 sequence reads: CSASPPVLSYEQYF. The CDR3 coding sequence is TGCAGTGCTAGCCCCCCAGTACTCTCCTACGAGCAGTACTTC.

This clonotype was counted at least ten times. This sequence joins TRBV2 and TRBJ2-1, with TRBD2 matching over 13 bases. V trimming: 7 bases; J trimming: 8 bases; junction bases outside the gene matches: 11. The CDR3 length is 16 residues. Germline loops: CDR1 SNHLY, CDR2 FYNNEI. Here the CDR3 reads CASTGGLAGDWDEQFF. The CDR3 bases are TGTGCCAGCACCGGCGGACTAGCGGGAGATTGGGATGAGCAGTTCTTC.

This clonotype was counted at least ten times. This chain connects TRBV28 to TRBJ1-3, with D unclear. V lost 11 bases, J lost 9 bases, and 8 bases lay in between. From germline, CDR1 is MDHEN and CDR2 SYDVKM. The CDR3 is 9 amino acids. CDR3 DNA sequence: TGTGCCCCCACGGGCACCATATATTTT. Protein product: CAPTGTIYF.

The rearrangement links TRBV5-1 to TRBJ2-7; D tentatively reads TRBD1 or TRBD2 (5 bases each). There are 13 residues in the CDR3. In germline, CDR1 is SGHRS, CDR2 YFSETQ. V was cut by 4 bases and J by 3 bases, with 11 bases left in between. The CDR3 nucleotides are TGCGCCAGCAGCGTAGGGACGTTCTACGAGCAGTACTTC. As protein: CASSVGTFYEQYF. Looking up the rest from reference TRBV5-1 and TRBJ2-7 gives the full variable domain: KAGVTQTPRYLIKTRGQQVTLSCSPISGHRSVSWYQQTPGQGLQFLFEYFSETQRNKGNFPGRFSGRQFSNSRSEMNVSTLELGDSALYLCASSVGTFYEQYFGPGTRLTVT.

This clonotype appeared many times. The chain couples TRBV6-1 to TRBJ1-2; D not certain. The germline V and J ends were trimmed by 7 bases and 3 bases, with 12 bases remaining between them. Germline CDR1 and CDR2: MNHNS and SASEGT. The CDR3 runs to 13 residues. The CDR3 bases are TGTGCCAGCATGACTCCCGGGGACTATGGCTACACCTTC. Amino acid sequence: CASMTPGDYGYTF.

This clonotype has a handful of counts. The chain couples TRBV11-2 to TRBJ2-6; the D is unclear. From germline, CDR1 is SGHAT and CDR2 FQNNGV. Trimming pared 2 bases from V and 0 bases from J, leaving 5 bases between. The length of the CDR3 is 15 residues. The DNA of the CDR3 is TGTGCCAGCAGCTTAACAGTCTCTGGGGCCAACGTCCTGACTTTC. Translation: CASSLTVSGANVLTF.

The chain has TRBV19 and TRBJ1-2; weak D call: TRBD1 (5 bases). The CDR3 runs to 15 residues. Germline CDR1 is LNHDA and CDR2 is SQIVND (reference sequence). The V and J ends lost 3 bases and 8 bases respectively, with 19 bases between them. CDR3 sequence reads: CASSIGGIDTRGYTF. Written as DNA, the CDR3 is TGTGCCAGTAGTATCGGGGGGATCGACACGCGAGGCTACACCTTC.

V gene TRBV9 combines with J gene TRBJ2-7; no definite D call. Trimming removed 0 bases at V and 2 bases at J, with 12 bases between. Germline V lookup: CDR1 SGDLS, CDR2 YYNGEE. The CDR3 is 15 amino acids. This chain's CDR3 is CASSVGVEPTYEQYF. The DNA for the CDR3 is TGTGCCAGCAGCGTAGGTGTGGAACCTACCTACGAGCAGTACTTC.

This clonotype was detected many times. The J gene is TRBJ1-1, the V gene TRBV11-3, with D perhaps TRBD1 (5 bases). This CDR3 has 13 residues. V lost 1 base and J 4 bases, leaving 7 bases between the germline ends. Germline CDR1 SGHNT, CDR2 YENEEA. DNA for the CDR3: TGTGCCAGCAGCTTAGGTGGGGCCACTGAAGCTTTCTTT. Its translation is CASSLGGATEAFF.

This clonotype was seen a handful of times. The CDR3 reads CASSIQGDTDTQYF. The DNA of the CDR3 is TGTGCCAGTAGTATCCAGGGGGACACAGATACGCAGTATTTT. The chain has TRBV19 and TRBJ2-3, with 7 bases aligning to TRBD1. CDR1 is LNHDA and CDR2 is SQIVND in the germline V gene (reference sequence). The CDR3 has 14 residues. Trimming at V came to 3 bases and at J to 2 bases, leaving 2 bases not matched to a gene.

The V gene is TRBV2, the J gene TRBJ2-2, with 14 positions matching TRBD2. Germline loops: CDR1 SNHLY, CDR2 FYNNEI. The junction had 2 bases not matched to a gene; V was cut back by 4 bases and J by 10 bases. The CDR3 loop spans 14 amino acids. The chain's CDR3 is CASSGLAGGVELFF. The CDR3 nucleotides read TGTGCCAGCAGTGGACTAGCGGGAGGGGTGGAGCTGTTTTTT.

This clonotype showed up just a few times. The chain carries TRBV3-1 and TRBJ1-4; D unresolved. The CDR3 extends over 15 amino acids. Germline values: CDR1 LGHDT, CDR2 YNNKEL (reference sequence). The V end lost 2 bases, the J end lost 7 bases, and 14 bases lay between the germline ends. CDR3 nucleotide sequence: TGTGCCAGCAGCCAAAGGTTCCTTATACGTGAAAAACTGTTTTTT. It yields the protein CASSQRFLIREKLFF.

This clonotype was counted many times. This chain joins TRBV5-5 and TRBJ2-1; 10 bases line up with TRBD2. Trimming took 4 bases from V and 6 from J; bases not matched to a gene: 25. CDR1 and CDR2 from the germline V gene are SGHKS and YYEKEE (reference sequence). This CDR3 comprises 21 residues. CDR3 residues: CASSERGGRIAGGPLANEQFF. CDR3 coding DNA: TGTGCCAGCAGCGAGAGAGGAGGGCGTATAGCGGGAGGCCCCCTAGCCAATGAGCAGTTCTTC.

This clonotype has just one count. V gene TRBV28 combines with J gene TRBJ1-1; 7 nucleotides agree with TRBD1. From germline, CDR1 is MDHEN and CDR2 SYDVKM. The CDR3 has 14 amino acids. The V gene end was trimmed by 6 bases and the J gene end by 8 bases; junction bases not matched to a gene: 12. The CDR3 nucleotides read TGTGCCAGCAGCCCTTCCGGGACAGCTACAGAAGCTTTCTTT. Protein product: CASSPSGTATEAFF.

This clonotype was observed at least ten times. The gene calls are TRBV6-5 and TRBJ2-1; TRBD2 matches 10 bases. This CDR3 has 16 amino acids. V was pared by 0 bases and J by 5 bases, with 4 bases of the junction left unmatched. Per germline, CDR1 MNHEY and CDR2 SVGAGI. CDR3 protein: CASSYSRLAGDNEQFF. CDR3 in DNA: TGTGCCAGCAGTTACTCTAGGCTAGCGGGAGACAATGAGCAGTTCTTC.

V gene TRBV6-1 combines with J gene TRBJ2-7, with TRBD1 identical over 9 bases. From germline, CDR1 is MNHNS and CDR2 SASEGT. The CDR3 has 16 amino acids. Trimming at V came to 6 bases and at J to 0 bases, leaving 9 bases not matched to a gene. The CDR3 spells CASSPTGQGHSYEQYF. Written as DNA, the CDR3 is TGTGCCAGCAGCCCTACTGGACAGGGGCACTCCTACGAGCAGTACTTC.

For this clonotype: It may be a read error: a sequence one base away is much more abundant. The V call is TRBV27, the J call TRBJ2-7, with 8 positions matching TRBD1. The CDR3 has 17 residues. Germline values: CDR1 MNHEY, CDR2 SMNVEV (reference sequence). The CDR3 sequence is CGSRGWTGTSKVYEQYF. The CDR3 DNA is TGTGGCAGCAGGGGATGGACAGGGACCTCGAAGGTCTACGAGCAGTACTTC.

This clonotype was found many times. The rearrangement links TRBV29-1 to TRBJ2-7; D may be TRBD2 (5 bases). The V end was cut by 6 bases, the J end by 6 bases, with 18 bases between. The CDR3 is made up of 13 amino acids. Germline assignment: CDR1 SQVTM and CDR2 ANQGSEA. The CDR3 bases are TGCAGCGTGTCCGCAGGAGCGGACGGCGAGCAGTACTTC. Amino acids: CSVSAGADGEQYF.